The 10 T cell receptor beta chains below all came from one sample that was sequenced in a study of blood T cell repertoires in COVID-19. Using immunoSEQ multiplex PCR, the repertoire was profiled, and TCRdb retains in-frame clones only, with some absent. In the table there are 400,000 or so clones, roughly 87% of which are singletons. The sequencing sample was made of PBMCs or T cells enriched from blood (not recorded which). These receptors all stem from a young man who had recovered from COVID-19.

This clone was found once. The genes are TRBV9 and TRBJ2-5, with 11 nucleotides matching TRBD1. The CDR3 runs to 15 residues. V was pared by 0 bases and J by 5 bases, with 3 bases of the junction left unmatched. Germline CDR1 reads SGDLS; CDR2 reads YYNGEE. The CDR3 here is CASSVGDRGVETQYF. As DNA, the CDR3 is TGTGCCAGCAGCGTAGGGGACAGGGGGGTGGAGACCCAGTACTTC.

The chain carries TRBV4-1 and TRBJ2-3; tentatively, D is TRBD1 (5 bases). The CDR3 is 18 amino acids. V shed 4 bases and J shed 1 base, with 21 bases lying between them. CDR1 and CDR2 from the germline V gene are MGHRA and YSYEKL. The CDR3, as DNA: TGCGCCAGCAGCCGCCCGCGGACACCCTCCAAAGGCACAGATACGCAGTATTTT. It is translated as CASSRPRTPSKGTDTQYF.

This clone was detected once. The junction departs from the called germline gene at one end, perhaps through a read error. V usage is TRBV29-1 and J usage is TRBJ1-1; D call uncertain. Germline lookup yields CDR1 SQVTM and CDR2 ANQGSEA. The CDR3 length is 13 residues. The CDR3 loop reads CSVGGRMNPEAFF. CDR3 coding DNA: TGCAGCGTCGGAGGGAGAATGAACCCTGAAGCTTTCTTT.

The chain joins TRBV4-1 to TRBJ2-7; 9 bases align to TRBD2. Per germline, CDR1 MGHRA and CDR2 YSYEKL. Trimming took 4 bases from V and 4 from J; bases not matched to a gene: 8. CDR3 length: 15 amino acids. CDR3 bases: TGCGCCAGCAGCCCTGTTAGCGGGAGCATTTACGAGCAGTACTTC. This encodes CASSPVSGSIYEQYF.

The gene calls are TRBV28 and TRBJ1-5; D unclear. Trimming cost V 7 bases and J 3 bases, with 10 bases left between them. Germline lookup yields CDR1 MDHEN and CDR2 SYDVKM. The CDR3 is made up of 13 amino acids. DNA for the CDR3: TGTGCCAGCACCGGTATCTTCAATCAGCCCCAGCATTTT. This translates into CASTGIFNQPQHF.

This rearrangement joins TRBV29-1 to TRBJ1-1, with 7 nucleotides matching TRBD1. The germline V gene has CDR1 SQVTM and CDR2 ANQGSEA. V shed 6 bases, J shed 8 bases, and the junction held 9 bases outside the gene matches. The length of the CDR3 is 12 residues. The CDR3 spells CSVQHRGSEAFF. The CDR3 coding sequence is TGCAGCGTGCAACACAGGGGATCAGAAGCTTTCTTT.

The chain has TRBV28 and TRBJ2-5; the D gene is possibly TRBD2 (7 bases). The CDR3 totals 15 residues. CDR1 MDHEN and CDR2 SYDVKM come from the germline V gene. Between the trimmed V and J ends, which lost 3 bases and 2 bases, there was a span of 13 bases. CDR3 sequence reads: CASSFVGGAQETQYF. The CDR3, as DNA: TGTGCCAGCAGTTTCGTGGGGGGGGCACAAGAGACCCAGTACTTC.

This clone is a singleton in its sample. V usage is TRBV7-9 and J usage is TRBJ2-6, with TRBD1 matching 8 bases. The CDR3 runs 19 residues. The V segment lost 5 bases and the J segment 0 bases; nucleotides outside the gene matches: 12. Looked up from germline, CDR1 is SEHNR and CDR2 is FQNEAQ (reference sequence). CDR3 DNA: TGTGCCAGCAGCAGCCGCAGACAGGGGACCCCCTCTGGGGCCAACGTCCTGACTTTC. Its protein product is CASSSRRQGTPSGANVLTF.

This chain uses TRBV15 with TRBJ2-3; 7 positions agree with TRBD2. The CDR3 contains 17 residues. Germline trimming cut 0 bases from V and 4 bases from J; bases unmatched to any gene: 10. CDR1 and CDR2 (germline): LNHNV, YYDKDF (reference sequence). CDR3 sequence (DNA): TGTGCCACCAGCAGAGATCTTATAAGCGGGATCTCAGATACGCAGTATTTT. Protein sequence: CATSRDLISGISDTQYF.

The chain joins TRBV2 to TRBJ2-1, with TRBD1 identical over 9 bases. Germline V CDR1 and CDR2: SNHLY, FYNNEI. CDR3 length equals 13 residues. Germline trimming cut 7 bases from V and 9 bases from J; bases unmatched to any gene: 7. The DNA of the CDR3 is TGTGCCAGCAAGGGACAGGGTTTGAGTGAGCAGTTCTTC. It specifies CASKGQGLSEQFF.